The source of this T cell receptor (beta chain) is a study of shared clonotypes between healthy human individuals. Study-wide results and caveats: Larger richness was generally estimated for naive than memory subsets. Despite large depth, rarefaction showed incomplete sorted-subset sequencing.

Remarks on this clone: Its specificity is not known.

Germline V CDR1 and CDR2: MNHEY, SVGAGI. The CDR3 has 14 residues. V was shortened by 1 base and J by 2 bases, with 9 bases between the two germline ends. Researchers ran the assay at a deep level. TCRdb's table, derived via immunoSEQ multiplex PCR, lists solely in-frame clones and lacks some. The sample yields approximately 2,300,000 clones, about 90% seen once. The receptor was isolated from a young man in good health. Some clones in this sample may be carry-over from other donors' samples. The V and J genes are TRBV6-5 and TRBJ2-7; no clear D gene. The sequencing input was naive CD4+ T cells from PBMCs. The subset is: CD45RA+ positively selected. The CDR3 is CASSYYATTYEQYF. The CDR3 region has the DNA TGTGCCAGCAGTTACTATGCAACCACCTACGAGCAGTACTTC.